These 11 T cell receptor beta chains were sequenced from one sample in a study of beta chain features in type 1 diabetes. Since all of the isolated RNA was reverse transcribed, expressed TCRB transcripts were what got sequenced. The data were produced by immunoSEQ multiplex PCR, yet TCRdb's version contains in-frame clones alone and is incomplete. The table includes 120,000 to 150,000 clones, nearly 50% detected once. The sequencing input was Tregs from blood. These receptors originate from a man aged 18 to 30 in good health.

The chain links TRBV28 to TRBJ1-4; possible D gene TRBD1, 6 bases. CDR3 length: 14 amino acids. Germline V CDR1 and CDR2: MDHEN, SYDVKM. Trimming removed 8 bases from V and 7 bases from J, with 17 bases in between. CDR3 in DNA: TGTGCCAGCTCCTTGGGGGGGCGAGGTGAAAAACTGTTTTTT. The encoded protein is CASSLGGRGEKLFF. The full variable domain, rest sourced from reference TRBV28 and TRBJ1-4, is DVKVTQSSRYLVKRTGEKVFLECVQDMDHENMFWYRQDPGLGLRLIYFSYDVKMKEKGDIPEGYSVSREKKERFSLILESASTNQTSMYLCASSLGGRGEKLFFGSGTQLSVL.

This clone came up a few times. V and J are TRBV10-3 and TRBJ2-5, with D hard to call. V lost 0 bases to trimming and J lost 4 bases, with 15 bases between them. Germline V CDR1 and CDR2: ENHRY, SYGVKD. The CDR3 totals 16 residues. This chain's CDR3 is CAISESAGLISETQYF. For the CDR3, the DNA is TGTGCCATCAGTGAGTCGGCAGGTCTTATCTCAGAGACCCAGTACTTC.

This clone was seen only a few times. CDR3 DNA: TGTGCCAGCCAGAGGCAGTCTAACTATGGCTACACCTTC. Its translation is CASQRQSNYGYTF. V and J are TRBV19 and TRBJ1-2; D is uncertain. The CDR3 spans 13 residues. V was trimmed by 9 bases and J by 0 bases, leaving 11 bases between them. Germline assignment: CDR1 LNHDA and CDR2 SQIVND (reference sequence). Together with reference TRBV19 and TRBJ1-2, the CDR3 gives the full variable domain: DGGITQSPKYLFRKEGQNVTLSCEQNLNHDAMYWYRQDPGQGLRLIYYSQIVNDFQKGDIAEGYSVSREKKESFPLTVTSAQKNPTAFYLCASQRQSNYGYTFGSGTRLTVV.

Comments on this clone: Compared with germline, one end of the junction differs, possibly owing to a read error. V and J are TRBV30 and TRBJ1-6, with a weak D call TRBD1 (5 bases). Germline V gene data show CDR1 as GTSNPN and CDR2 as SVGIG (reference sequence). The CDR3 loop spans 13 amino acids. The CDR3 DNA is TGTGCCTGGAGTTCCGGGACTAATTCCCCCCTCCACTTT. Translated: CAWSSGTNSPLHF.

This clone was recorded a few times. This sequence joins TRBV29-1 and TRBJ2-1; D might be TRBD2 (5 bases). The CDR3 has 10 residues. The V end was cut by 7 bases, the J end by 9 bases, with 10 bases between. CDR1 and CDR2 from the germline V gene are SQVTM and ANQGSEA. The CDR3 bases are TGCAGCGGGGGAGCGATTGAGCAGTTCTTC. Translating it yields CSGGAIEQFF.

The rearrangement links TRBV5-1 to TRBJ1-2; possible D gene TRBD1, 5 bases. This CDR3 is 16 amino acids long. V lost 3 bases, J lost 8 bases, and 23 bases lay in between. CDR1 and CDR2 (germline): SGHRS, YFSETQ. The CDR3 region has the DNA TGCGCCAGCAGCTCGGGGGAAGCGACAGTCCTGAGGGGCTACACCTTC. Translated, it gives CASSSGEATVLRGYTF. Full variable domain (rest looked up from reference TRBV5-1 and TRBJ1-2): KAGVTQTPRYLIKTRGQQVTLSCSPISGHRSVSWYQQTPGQGLQFLFEYFSETQRNKGNFPGRFSGRQFSNSRSEMNVSTLELGDSALYLCASSSGEATVLRGYTFGSGTRLTVV.

This chain connects TRBV30 to TRBJ2-3; 15 bases map to TRBD2. Germline CDR1 reads GTSNPN; CDR2 reads SVGIG (reference sequence). V shed 3 bases, J shed 1 base, and the junction held 5 bases outside the gene matches. CDR3 length: 17 residues. CDR3 sequence: CAWSGLAGGPGTDTQYF. The CDR3 coding sequence is TGTGCCTGGAGCGGACTAGCGGGGGGGCCTGGCACAGATACGCAGTATTTT.

The chain recombines TRBV18 with TRBJ2-3; the D gene is possibly TRBD1 (6 bases). This CDR3 spans 13 amino acids. V dropped 3 bases and J dropped 4 bases, with 8 bases sitting between them. CDR1 KGHSH and CDR2 LQKENI come from the germline V gene. The CDR3 here is CASSPAGADTQYF. In DNA form, the CDR3 reads TGTGCCAGCTCACCCGCAGGGGCAGATACGCAGTATTTT.

The sample holds a few counts of this clone. The chain uses TRBV25-1 and TRBJ2-2, with TRBD1 matching over 7 bases. Losses at the gene ends were 3 bases for V and 1 base for J; bases not matched to a gene: 11. The CDR3 is 18 residues long. Germline values: CDR1 MGHDK, CDR2 SYGVNS. CDR3 region: CASSESEFGTVNTGELFF. The CDR3 nucleotides read TGTGCCAGCAGTGAGTCGGAATTTGGGACAGTGAACACCGGGGAGCTGTTTTTT. Based on the CDR3 plus reference TRBV25-1 and TRBJ2-2, the full variable domain is EADIYQTPRYLVIGTGKKITLECSQTMGHDKMYWYQQDPGMELHLIHYSYGVNSTEKGDLSSESTVSRIRTEHFPLTLESARPSHTSQYLCASSESEFGTVNTGELFFGEGSRLTVL.

The CDR3 region has the DNA TGCGCCAGCAGCTTGGTGGAGGAGACCCAGTACTTC. Protein product: CASSLVEETQYF. This chain connects TRBV5-1 to TRBJ2-5; D not resolved. CDR3 size: 12 residues. Germline assignment: CDR1 SGHRS and CDR2 YFSETQ. With 0 bases removed from V and 5 bases from J, the gap between germline ends came to 5 bases.

This chain links TRBV7-2 with TRBJ2-5; TRBD2 aligns across 12 bases. Germline CDR1 is SGHTA and CDR2 is FQGNSA. CDR3 size: 17 residues. J was trimmed by 3 bases and V by 4 bases; bases with no gene match: 9. In nucleotides, the CDR3 is TGTGCCAGCAGCTCCTCTAGCGGGAGGGCCGGGGAAGAGACCCAGTACTTC. Its protein product is CASSSSSGRAGEETQYF.